This TCR beta chain was captured by sequencing in a study of cytomegalovirus exposure and HLA in healthy donors. Study-wide results and caveats: About 87% or about 30% of the time was how often most TCR beta V segments were productive, according to an earlier analysis. Common viral pathogens seemed, in a later analysis, to connect with several of the most significant clusters.

This clone came up a few times. Antigen specificity is unknown. Other DNA sequences in this specimen translate into the identical CDR3. This CDR3 region has 15 residues. Germline V lookup: CDR1 SEHNR, CDR2 FQNEAQ (reference sequence). Trimming took 5 bases from V and 3 from J, leaving 13 bases between them. PCR involved 60 Vbeta and 13 Jbeta primers. Sequenced by immunoSEQ multiplex PCR; TCRdb stores in-frame clones only, minus some. The table lists fewer than 200,000 clones, 80% of them singletons. All donors participated as healthy donors of bone marrow. Sequencing input: PBMCs. This rearrangement joins TRBV7-9 to TRBJ1-4; a possible D gene is TRBD1 (6 bases). This TCR came from a man aged 18 to 29 in good health and CMV-seropositive. CDR3 nucleotides: TGTGCCAGCAGCCCCTGGACAGTCTCTAATGAAAAACTGTTTTTT. Translated: CASSPWTVSNEKLFF.